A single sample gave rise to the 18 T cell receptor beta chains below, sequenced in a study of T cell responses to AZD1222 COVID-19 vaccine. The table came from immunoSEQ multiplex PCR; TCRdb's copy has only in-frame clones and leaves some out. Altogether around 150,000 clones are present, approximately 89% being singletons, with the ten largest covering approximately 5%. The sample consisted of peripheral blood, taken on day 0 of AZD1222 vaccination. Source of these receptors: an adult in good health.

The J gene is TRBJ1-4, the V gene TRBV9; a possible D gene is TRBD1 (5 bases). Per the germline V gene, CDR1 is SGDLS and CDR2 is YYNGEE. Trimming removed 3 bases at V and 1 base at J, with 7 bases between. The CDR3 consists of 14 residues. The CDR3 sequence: CASSEGLTNEKLFF. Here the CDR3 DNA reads TGTGCCAGCAGCGAGGGGTTAACTAATGAAAAACTGTTTTTT.

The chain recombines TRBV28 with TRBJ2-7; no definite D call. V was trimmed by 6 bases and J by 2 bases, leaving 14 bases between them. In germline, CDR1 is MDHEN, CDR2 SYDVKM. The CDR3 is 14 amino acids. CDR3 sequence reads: CASRTTSVPYEQYF. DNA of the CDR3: TGTGCCAGCAGGACCACGAGCGTTCCCTACGAGCAGTACTTC.

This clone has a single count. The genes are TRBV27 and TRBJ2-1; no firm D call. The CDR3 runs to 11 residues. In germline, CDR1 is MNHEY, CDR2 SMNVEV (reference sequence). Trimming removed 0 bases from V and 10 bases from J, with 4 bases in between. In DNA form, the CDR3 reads TGTGCCAGCAGTTTATCGGGAGAGCAGTTCTTC. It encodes CASSLSGEQFF.

The CDR3 DNA reads TGTGCCAGCAGTGAATTGGTTAAGGTTGGGTACAGCAATCAGCCCCAGCATTTT. Translating gives CASSELVKVGYSNQPQHF. The rearrangement joins TRBV6-1 to TRBJ1-5; D gene unclear. V lost 2 bases and J 1 base, leaving 18 bases between the germline ends. Looked up from germline, CDR1 is MNHNS and CDR2 is SASEGT. There are 18 residues in the CDR3.

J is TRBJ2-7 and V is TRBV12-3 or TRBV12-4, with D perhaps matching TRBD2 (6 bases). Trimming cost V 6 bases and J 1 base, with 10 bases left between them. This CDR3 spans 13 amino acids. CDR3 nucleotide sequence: TGTGCCAGCAGCCACGGACTATCCTACGAGCAGTACTTC. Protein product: CASSHGLSYEQYF.

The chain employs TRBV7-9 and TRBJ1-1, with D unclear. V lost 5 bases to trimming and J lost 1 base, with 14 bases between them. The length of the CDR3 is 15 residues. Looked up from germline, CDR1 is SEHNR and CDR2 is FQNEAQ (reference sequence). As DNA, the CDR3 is TGTGCCAGCAGCCTCGGTGGGATGAAGAACACTGAAGCTTTCTTT. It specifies CASSLGGMKNTEAFF.

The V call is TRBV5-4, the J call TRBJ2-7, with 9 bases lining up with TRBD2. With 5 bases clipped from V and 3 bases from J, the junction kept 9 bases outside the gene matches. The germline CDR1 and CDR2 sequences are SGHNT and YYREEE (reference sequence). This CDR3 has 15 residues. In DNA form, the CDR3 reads TGTGCCAGCAGATTCCTAGCGGGATCTCTCTACGAGCAGTACTTC. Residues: CASRFLAGSLYEQYF.

The CDR3 DNA sequence: TGTGCCAGCAGCTTTGGGTTCACTGAAGCTTTCTTT. Translated: CASSFGFTEAFF. This chain links TRBV11-2 with TRBJ1-1; D not certain. The ends were cut back, 3 bases at V and 4 bases at J, with 6 bases in the middle. CDR1 SGHAT and CDR2 FQNNGV come from the germline V gene. This CDR3 region has 12 residues. Complete variable domain (other parts from reference TRBV11-2 and TRBJ1-1): EAGVAQSPRYKIIEKRQSVAFWCNPISGHATLYWYQQILGQGPKLLIQFQNNGVVDDSQLPKDRFSAERLKGVDSTLKIQPAKLEDSAVYLCASSFGFTEAFFGQGTRLTVV.

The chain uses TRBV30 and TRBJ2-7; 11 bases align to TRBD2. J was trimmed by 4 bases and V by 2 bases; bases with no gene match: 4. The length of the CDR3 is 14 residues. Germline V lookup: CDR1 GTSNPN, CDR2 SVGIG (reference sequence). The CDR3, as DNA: TGTGCCTGGAGTACTACTAGCGGGGGTTACGAGCAGTACTTC. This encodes CAWSTTSGGYEQYF.

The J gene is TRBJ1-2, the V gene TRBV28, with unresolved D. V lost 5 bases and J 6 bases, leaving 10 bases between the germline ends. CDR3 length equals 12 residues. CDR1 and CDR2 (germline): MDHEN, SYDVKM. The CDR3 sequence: CASSATSHGYTF. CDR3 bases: TGTGCCAGCAGTGCGACATCCCATGGCTACACCTTC.

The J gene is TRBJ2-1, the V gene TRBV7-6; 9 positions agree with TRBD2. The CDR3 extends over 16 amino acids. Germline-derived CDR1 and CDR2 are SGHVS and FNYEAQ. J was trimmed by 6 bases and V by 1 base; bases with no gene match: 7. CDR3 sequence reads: CASSLGVLAGGNEQFF. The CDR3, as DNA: TGTGCCAGCAGCTTAGGAGTACTAGCGGGTGGCAATGAGCAGTTCTTC.

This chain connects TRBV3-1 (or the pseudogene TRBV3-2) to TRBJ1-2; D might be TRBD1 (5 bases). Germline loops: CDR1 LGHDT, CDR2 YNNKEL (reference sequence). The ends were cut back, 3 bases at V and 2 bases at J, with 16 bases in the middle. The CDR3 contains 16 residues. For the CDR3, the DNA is TGTGCCAGCAGCCAGTTCGCGGGGGGGAACAACTATGGCTACACCTTC. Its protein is CASSQFAGGNNYGYTF.

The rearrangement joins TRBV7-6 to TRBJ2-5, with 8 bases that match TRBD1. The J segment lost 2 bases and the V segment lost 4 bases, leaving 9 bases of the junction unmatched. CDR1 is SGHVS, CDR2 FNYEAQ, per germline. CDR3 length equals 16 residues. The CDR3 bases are TGTGCCAGCAGCTCCCAGGACAGGGCCTCACAAGAGACCCAGTACTTC. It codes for CASSSQDRASQETQYF.

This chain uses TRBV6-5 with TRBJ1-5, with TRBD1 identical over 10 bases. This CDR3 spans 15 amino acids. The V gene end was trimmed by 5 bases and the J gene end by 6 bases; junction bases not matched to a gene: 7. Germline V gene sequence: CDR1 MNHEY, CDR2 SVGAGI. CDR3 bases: TGTGCCAGCAGTAGTCGGACAGGGGGTCGTCAGCCCCAGCATTTT. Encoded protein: CASSSRTGGRQPQHF.

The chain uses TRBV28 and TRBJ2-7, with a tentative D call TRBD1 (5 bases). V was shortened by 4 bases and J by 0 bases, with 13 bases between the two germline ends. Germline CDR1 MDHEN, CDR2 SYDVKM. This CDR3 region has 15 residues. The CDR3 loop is CASSSRQRDSYEQYF. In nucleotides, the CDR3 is TGTGCCAGCAGTTCCCGACAGCGAGACTCCTACGAGCAGTACTTC.

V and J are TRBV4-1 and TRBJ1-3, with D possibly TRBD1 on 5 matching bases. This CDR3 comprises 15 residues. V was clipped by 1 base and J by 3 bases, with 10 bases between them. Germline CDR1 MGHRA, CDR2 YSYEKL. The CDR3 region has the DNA TGCGCCAGCAGCCAAGGGGGCGTAGATGGAAACACCATATATTTT. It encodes CASSQGGVDGNTIYF.

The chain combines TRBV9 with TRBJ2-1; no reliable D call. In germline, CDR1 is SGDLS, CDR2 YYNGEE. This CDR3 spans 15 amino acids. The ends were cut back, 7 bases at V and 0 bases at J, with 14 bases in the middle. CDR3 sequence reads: CASQLDLSSYNEQFF. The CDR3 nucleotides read TGTGCCAGCCAGTTGGACCTGAGCTCCTACAATGAGCAGTTCTTC.

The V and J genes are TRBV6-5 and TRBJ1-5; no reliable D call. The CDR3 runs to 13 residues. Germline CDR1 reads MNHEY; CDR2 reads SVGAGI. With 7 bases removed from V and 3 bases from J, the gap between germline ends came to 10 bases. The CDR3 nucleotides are TGTGCCAGCACTAATGACCCCAATCAGCCCCAGCATTTT. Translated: CASTNDPNQPQHF.